The 10 T cell receptor beta chains presented below share a single source sample, sequenced in a study of Ad26.COV2.S vaccination and SARS-CoV-2 variants. Documented treatment: some 20 received Ad26.COV2.S at low or high dose, single or two shots; several received placebo; per-sample allocation not given. It was on day 63 after the first vaccine or placebo injection that samples were taken. Method: immunoSEQ multiplex PCR; TCRdb's copy keeps in-frame clones and lacks some. Of about 350,000 clones listed, roughly 85% are singletons. Sequencing used peripheral blood, obtained in a trial of Ad26.COV2.S vaccine versus placebo. All receptors derive from a person aged 18 to 59 who received the Ad26.COV2.S COVID-19 vaccine or a placebo.

The chain employs TRBV15 and TRBJ1-3; D gene uncertain. V was pared by 0 bases and J by 4 bases, with 7 bases between. The CDR3 runs to 14 residues. Germline assignment: CDR1 LNHNV and CDR2 YYDKDF (reference sequence). CDR3 in amino acids: CATSRDTQGNTIYF. CDR3 bases: TGTGCCACCAGCAGAGATACACAGGGAAACACCATATATTTT.

The CDR3 DNA sequence: TGTGCCAGCAGCGTCCGGGACACCGACTATGGCTACACCTTC. Protein: CASSVRDTDYGYTF. This sequence joins TRBV9 and TRBJ1-2, with D possibly matching TRBD1 (6 bases). From germline, CDR1 is SGDLS and CDR2 YYNGEE. Trimming cost V 2 bases and J 3 bases, with 11 bases left between them. The length of the CDR3 is 14 residues. The whole variable domain, remainder taken from reference TRBV9 and TRBJ1-2, is DSGVTQTPKHLITATGQRVTLRCSPRSGDLSVYWYQQSLDQGLQFLIQYYNGEERAKGNILERFSAQQFPDLHSELNLSSLELGDSALYFCASSVRDTDYGYTFGSGTRLTVV.

This clone was recorded a few times. The rearrangement links TRBV19 to TRBJ1-6, with 7 bases aligning to TRBD1. The J segment lost 7 bases and the V segment lost 7 bases, leaving 19 bases of the junction unmatched. The CDR3 is made up of 18 amino acids. Germline CDR1 LNHDA, CDR2 SQIVND (reference sequence). As DNA, the CDR3 is TGTGCCAGTACCAAGAGACAGGGCATGGGACAAGTGAATTCACCCCTCCACTTT. It translates to CASTKRQGMGQVNSPLHF.

In its sample, this clone was seen once. The chain links TRBV7-2 to TRBJ2-7, with D possibly being TRBD2 (6 bases). CDR3 length: 15 residues. V dropped 3 bases and J dropped 3 bases, with 15 bases sitting between them. The germline V gene encodes CDR1 SGHTA and CDR2 FQGNSA. This CDR3 is CASSLGPGADYEQYF. CDR3 coding DNA: TGTGCCAGCAGCTTGGGTCCGGGAGCTGACTACGAGCAGTACTTC.

The chain links TRBV7-6 to TRBJ2-3; D is perhaps TRBD1 (5 bases). CDR3 length: 15 residues. Germline CDR1 and CDR2: SGHVS and FNYEAQ. V was clipped by 6 bases and J by 0 bases, with 13 bases between them. This CDR3 is CASRMTAQSTDTQYF. CDR3 sequence (DNA): TGTGCCAGCAGGATGACAGCCCAGAGCACAGATACGCAGTATTTT.

The V gene is TRBV7-2, the J gene TRBJ1-2; 10 bases are a match to TRBD1. The germline gives CDR1 SGHTA, CDR2 FQGNSA. V gave up 5 bases and J gave up 3 bases; unmatched junction bases: 9. This CDR3 contains 16 residues. In nucleotides, the CDR3 is TGTGCCAGCAGCCCGCGGGACAGGGGATTGGACTATGGCTACACCTTC. Amino acid sequence: CASSPRDRGLDYGYTF. The variable domain in full, completed from reference TRBV7-2 and TRBJ1-2, reads GAGVSQSPSNKVTEKGKDVELRCDPISGHTALYWYRQSLGQGLEFLIYFQGNSAPDKSGLPSDRFSAERTGGSVSTLTIQRTQQEDSAVYLCASSPRDRGLDYGYTFGSGTRLTVV.

The genes are TRBV28 and TRBJ1-2, with 7 bases that match TRBD1. V was pared by 5 bases and J by 5 bases, with 8 bases of the junction left unmatched. Germline assignment: CDR1 MDHEN and CDR2 SYDVKM. The CDR3 covers 14 residues. The CDR3 nucleotides read TGTGCCAGCAGTGTACCGGGACAGTCATATGGCTACACCTTC. Translated, it gives CASSVPGQSYGYTF.

The V gene is TRBV12-3 or TRBV12-4, the J gene TRBJ2-1; D is ambiguous. With 1 base removed from V and 9 bases from J, the gap between germline ends came to 10 bases. CDR3 length: 13 amino acids. The DNA for the CDR3 is TGTGCCAGCAGTTTAGTCGTAGGGCTTGAGCAGTTCTTC. Protein: CASSLVVGLEQFF.

J is TRBJ2-6 and V is TRBV4-3; TRBD1 aligns across 7 bases. Losses at the gene ends were 1 base for V and 0 bases for J; bases not matched to a gene: 12. Looked up from germline, CDR1 is LGHNA and CDR2 is YSLEER. CDR3 size: 20 residues. For the CDR3, the DNA is TGCGCCAGCAGCCAAGTCCTTTTACGACAGGGCTACTCTGGGGCCAACGTCCTGACTTTC. Protein: CASSQVLLRQGYSGANVLTF.

The J gene is TRBJ1-1, the V gene TRBV24-1; D remains ambiguous. The CDR3 has 15 residues. CDR1 is KGHDR and CDR2 is SFDVKD in the germline V gene. The ends were cut back, 5 bases at V and 0 bases at J, with 12 bases in the middle. The chain's CDR3 is CATSGPALLNTEAFF. The CDR3 DNA reads TGTGCCACCAGTGGGCCAGCTCTTCTGAACACTGAAGCTTTCTTT.